The clone carrying this TCR beta chain was detected once. Its antigen is unknown. From the approximately 110-subject validation cohort, which was separate from the approximately 670-subject first cohort, the donors were drawn. Germline V lookup: CDR1 MNHNY, CDR2 SVGAGI (reference sequence). Trimming left V 0 bases short and J 5 bases short, with 7 bases between. This CDR3 is 14 amino acids long. The repertoire was sequenced with immunoSEQ multiplex PCR; TCRdb's copy has only in-frame clones and lacks some. The sample yields approximately 81,000 clones, 85% to 95% seen once. This sample stems from a study of cytomegalovirus exposure and HLA in healthy donors. Study results and caveats: The study listed roughly 160 cytomegalovirus-associated TCR beta chains. That first-cohort TCR clusters tended to co-occur in the 95 to 150 validation repertoires was found in a later analysis. Specific recognition of CMV antigens was confirmed in vitro for a few chains (all CMV-associated).

The clonotype was recovered from a man aged 18 to 30 in good health and CMV-seronegative. The V call is TRBV6-6, the J call TRBJ2-2; unclear D gene. Sequencing used PBMCs. CDR3: CASSYSPGTGELFF. The CDR3, as DNA: TGTGCCAGCAGTTACTCTCCCGGGACCGGGGAGCTGTTTTTT.